The rows below give T cell receptor beta chains drawn from one sample of a study of cytomegalovirus exposure and HLA in healthy donors. The data were produced by immunoSEQ multiplex PCR, yet TCRdb's version contains in-frame clones alone and is incomplete. The table shows around 250,000 clones, with 90% occurring only once. Source material: PBMCs. Source of these receptors: a woman younger than 30 in good health and CMV-seronegative. Both conserved end residues are trimmed from each CDR3.

v_call cdr3_aa
TRBV4-1 ASSQQGARSNQPQH
TRBV15 ATSRDARENTEAF
TRBV29-1 SVDQGRGRTEAF
TRBV10-1 ASSFDSGKGMNTEAF
TRBV6-5 ASRPPGVHGYT
TRBV5-1 ASSWGGEGTIY
TRBV5-1 ASSLRTGANEKLF
TRBV9 ASSVAFAGNYGYT
TRBV7-9 ASRSLDRGYEQY
TRBV27 ASSLPSGGFEQF
TRBV6-5 ASSNILAANYGYT
TRBV28 ASSLFNLNTGELF
TRBV27 ASSSPLAGGQETQY
TRBV4-3 ASSQDGVQLAGTSTDTQY
TRBV5-1 ASSLAGGARLDTQY
TRBV9 ASSAGTGIMNTEAF
TRBV11-2 ASSLGRLGYT
TRBV9 ASSVMSGVSTDTQY
TRBV2 ASRSSPPFNEQF
TRBV7-9 ASSQLTDGDTIY
TRBV28 ASIMGGNYGYT
TRBV5-6 ASSLELAGLYEQY
TRBV18 ASSPTTGYSNQPQH
TRBV10-1 ASSDPSGGTDTQY
TRBV28 ASSPPAESYGYT
TRBV7-2 ASSSGTGGFDTQY
TRBV14 ASRPTGVPLNTEAF
TRBV7-8 ASSLIGGRDPGPGNTIY
TRBV4-2 ASSQLTQGEVTEAF
TRBV4-2 ASSPGGISGQTQY
TRBV5-6 ASSYKQALNSYEQY
TRBV7-9 ASSLGSEGRMSPLH
TRBV29-1 SVFGASAEAF